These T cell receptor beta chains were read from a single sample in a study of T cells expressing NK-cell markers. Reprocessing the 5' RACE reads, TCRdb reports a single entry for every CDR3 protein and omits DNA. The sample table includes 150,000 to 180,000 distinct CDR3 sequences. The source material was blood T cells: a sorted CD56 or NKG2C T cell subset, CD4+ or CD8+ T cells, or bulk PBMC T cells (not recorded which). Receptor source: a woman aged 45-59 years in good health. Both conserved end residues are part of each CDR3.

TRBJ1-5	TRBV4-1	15	CASSQDIRGERPQHF
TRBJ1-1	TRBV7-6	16	CASSLEPGGMNTEAFF
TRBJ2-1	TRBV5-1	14	CASSLLDTYNEQFF
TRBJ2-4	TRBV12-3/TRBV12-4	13	CASRGQAENIQYF
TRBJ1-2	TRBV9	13	CASSPDSVYGYTF
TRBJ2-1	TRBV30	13	CAWSGGLGQEQFF
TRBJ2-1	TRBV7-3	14	CATSKGTIGNEQFF
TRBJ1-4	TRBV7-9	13	CASSHFLGEKLFF
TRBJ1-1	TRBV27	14	CASYYDRAHPEAFF
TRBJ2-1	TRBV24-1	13	CASSGTSYNEQFF
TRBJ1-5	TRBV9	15	CASSAEAGPNQPQHF
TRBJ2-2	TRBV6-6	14	CASKAGGGTGELFF
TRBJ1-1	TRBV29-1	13	CSVIRQDPTEAFF
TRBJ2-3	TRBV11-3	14	CASSVRQTTDTQYF
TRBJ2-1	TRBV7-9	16	CASSFNQGARVDEQFF
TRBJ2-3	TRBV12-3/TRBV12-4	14	CASRVGGYTDTQYF
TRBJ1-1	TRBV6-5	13	CASGLPRGTEAFF
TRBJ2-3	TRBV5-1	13	CASSHRSTDTQYF
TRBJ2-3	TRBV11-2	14	CASSPGTRADTQYF
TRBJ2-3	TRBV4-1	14	CASSQGRAADTQYF
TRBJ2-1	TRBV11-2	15	CASSLTSGPYNEQFF
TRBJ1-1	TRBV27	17	CASSFAPKRDLYTEAFF
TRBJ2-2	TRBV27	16	CASSLRLAGTTGELFF
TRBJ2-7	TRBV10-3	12	CAISGSSNEQYF
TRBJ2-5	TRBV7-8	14	CASRSGQGVETQYF
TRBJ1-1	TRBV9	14	CASSVGGSNTEAFF
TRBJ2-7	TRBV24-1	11	CATGSRDEQYF
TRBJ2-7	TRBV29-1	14	CSVEGRQGSGEQYF
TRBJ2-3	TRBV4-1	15	CASSQEQGAGDTQYF
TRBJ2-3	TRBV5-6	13	CASSPRLVDTQYF
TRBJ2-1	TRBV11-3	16	CASSPTASGGFNEQFF
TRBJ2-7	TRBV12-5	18	CASGFSSLEERLNYEQYF
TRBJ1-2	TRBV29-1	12	CSADGVSDGYTF
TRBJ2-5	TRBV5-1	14	CASTGTSGRETQYF
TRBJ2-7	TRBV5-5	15	CASSRAGLPTYEQYF
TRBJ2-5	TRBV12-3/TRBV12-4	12	CASSFGGETQYF
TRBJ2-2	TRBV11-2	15	CASSLGAGWIGELFF
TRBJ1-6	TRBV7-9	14	CASSRGQLNSPLHF
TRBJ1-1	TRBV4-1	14	CASSQGVGNTEAFF
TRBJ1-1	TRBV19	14	CASSTPTGITEAFF
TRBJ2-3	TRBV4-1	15	CASSQDLGVGDTQYF
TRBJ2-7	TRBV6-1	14	CASSEAGTSDEQYF
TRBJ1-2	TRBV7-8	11	CAMTDGYGYTF
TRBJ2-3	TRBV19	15	CASSMGGRPTDTQYF
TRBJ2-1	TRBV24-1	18	CATSDPLAGVDSYNEQFF
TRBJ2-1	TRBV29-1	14	CRVEAGGGRNEQFF
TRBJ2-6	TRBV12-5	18	CASGFRTSESSGANVLTF
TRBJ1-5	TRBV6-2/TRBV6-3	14	CASSFEGFNQPQHF
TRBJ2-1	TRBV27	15	CASSLEVSSYNEQFF
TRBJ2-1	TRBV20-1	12	CSARSEGGEQFF
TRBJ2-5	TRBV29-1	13	CSVEESGWETQYF
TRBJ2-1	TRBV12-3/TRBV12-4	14	CASSYYGGGNEQFF
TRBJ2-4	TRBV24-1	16	CATGQDRDLAKNIQYF
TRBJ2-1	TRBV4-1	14	CASSQDPGGDEQFF
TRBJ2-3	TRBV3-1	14	CASSTSGNTDTQYF
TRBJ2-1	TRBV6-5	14	CASRHGSSYNEQFF
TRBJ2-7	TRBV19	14	CASSNPGLASEQYF